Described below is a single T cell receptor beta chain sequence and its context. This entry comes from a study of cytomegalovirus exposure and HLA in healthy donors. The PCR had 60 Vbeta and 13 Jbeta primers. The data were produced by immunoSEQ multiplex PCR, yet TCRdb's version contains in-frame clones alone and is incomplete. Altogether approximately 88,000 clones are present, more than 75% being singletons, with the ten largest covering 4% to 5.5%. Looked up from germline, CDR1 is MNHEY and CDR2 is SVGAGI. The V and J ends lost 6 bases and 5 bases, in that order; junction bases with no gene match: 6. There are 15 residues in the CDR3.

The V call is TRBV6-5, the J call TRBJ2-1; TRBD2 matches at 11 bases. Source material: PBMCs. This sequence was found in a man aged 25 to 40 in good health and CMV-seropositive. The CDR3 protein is CASSHTGLADNEQFF. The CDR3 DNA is TGTGCCAGCAGCCACACGGGACTAGCGGACAATGAGCAGTTCTTC.